This T cell receptor beta chain was recorded in a study of T cell clonotyping in hematopoietic cell transplantation. As regards this clone: Its antigen is still unknown.

Some clones are missing from TCRdb's copy, which holds only in-frame ones; the method was immunoSEQ multiplex PCR. The sample holds about 11,000 clones, 85% to 90% seen once. Trimming cost V 0 bases and J 3 bases, with 12 bases left between them. CDR3 length: 15 residues. CDR1 and CDR2 from the germline V gene are SEHNR and FQNEAQ (reference sequence). General study points: Higher Inverse Simpson Index values in graft donor and pretransplant recipient predicted broader posttransplant TCR diversity. Recipient TCR diversity dropped after transplant; expanded clonotypes rose from day 30 to 180.

The sample was PBMCs, taken 100 days after allogeneic stem cell transplant. This chain uses TRBV7-9 with TRBJ2-7; maybe TRBD1 (5 bases). The sequence was obtained from a female patient between 55 and 75 years old who had an allogeneic stem cell transplant from an unrelated donor, so the T cells may come from the graft donor. Some clones in this sample may be carry-over from other donors' samples. CDR3 DNA: TGTGCCAGCAGCTTAGCGGCAGGGTTCCTCTACGAGCAGTACTTC. This translates into CASSLAAGFLYEQYF.